This TCR beta chain came from a study of cytomegalovirus exposure and HLA in healthy donors. In the case of this clone: Other DNA sequences from this sample encode an identical CDR3 as well.

J gave up 0 bases and V 5 bases, and 1 base lay outside the gene matches. Germline V lookup: CDR1 SGHTA, CDR2 FQGNSA. This CDR3 comprises 14 residues. A multiplex PCR was run with 60 Vbeta primers and 13 Jbeta primers. Data came from immunoSEQ multiplex PCR; TCRdb stores just in-frame clones and leaves some out. The sample contains under 150,000 clones, roughly 70% of which appear only once. Sequencing used PBMCs. The chain uses TRBV7-2 and TRBJ1-5; 7 bases fit TRBD1. This clonotype was obtained from a man aged 18 to 35 in good health and CMV-seropositive. The CDR3 DNA reads as TGTGCCAGCAGCCGGGACAGTAGCAATCAGCCCCAGCATTTT. It encodes CASSRDSSNQPQHF. Variable domain in full (rest from reference TRBV7-2 and TRBJ1-5): GAGVSQSPSNKVTEKGKDVELRCDPISGHTALYWYRQSLGQGLEFLIYFQGNSAPDKSGLPSDRFSAERTGGSVSTLTIQRTQQEDSAVYLCASSRDSSNQPQHFGDGTRLSIL.